Listed below are T cell receptor beta chains from one sample, sequenced in a study of post-analysis software for immune sequencing data. TCRdb re-called the PCR reads with MiXCR, one entry per CDR3 protein. The sample comprises hundreds of thousands of distinct CDR3 sequences, roughly 46% of which are singletons, and around an eighth rests with the top ten. Input material: blood. These receptors came from a girl aged 5-17 years with multiple sclerosis. Each CDR3 is given with its conserved first and last residue. The D gene is left open where the match is weak.

d_gene	v_gene	j_gene	CDR3aa
TRBD1	TRBV28	TRBJ2-5	CASRYRGRTSRETQYF
.	TRBV6-1	TRBJ2-7	CASRPIGPGTVMYEQYF
TRBD1	TRBV20-1	TRBJ2-1	CSASWDRNWNEQFF
TRBD1	TRBV12-3/TRBV12-4	TRBJ2-4	CASSSQLKGQVKNIQYF
.	TRBV3-1	TRBJ2-1	CASSLRGRIGVNEQFF
.	TRBV9	TRBJ1-3	CASSPHGGELSGNTIYF
.	TRBV4-1	TRBJ2-1	CASSQVLSSSYNEQFF
.	TRBV6-5	TRBJ1-1	CASTLGGARAEAFF
TRBD1	TRBV7-9	TRBJ1-4	CASSKDGTGPQKLFF
TRBD2	TRBV29-1	TRBJ2-7	CSVVGVLAASYEQYF
.	TRBV15	TRBJ1-1	CATSRDLTSDTEAFF
.	TRBV28	TRBJ2-4	CASIGAGAKNIQYF
TRBD1	TRBV6-6	TRBJ2-5	CASSDRGYETQYF
.	TRBV27	TRBJ2-3	CASKRGQEITDTQYF
.	TRBV7-6	TRBJ1-2	CASSLEGGTGYTF
TRBD2	TRBV28	TRBJ2-5	CASSSPGGAETQYF
TRBD2	TRBV7-6	TRBJ2-5	CASSLAGDETQYF
.	TRBV7-6	TRBJ1-5	CASSFGQGGQPQHF
.	TRBV7-3	TRBJ2-7	CASSEGGGYYEQYF
.	TRBV28	TRBJ2-4	CASSSQGGGGNIQYF
.	TRBV7-2	TRBJ2-1	CASSLWYGRNYNEQFF
.	TRBV7-9	TRBJ2-3	CASSPRGEMGGDTQYF